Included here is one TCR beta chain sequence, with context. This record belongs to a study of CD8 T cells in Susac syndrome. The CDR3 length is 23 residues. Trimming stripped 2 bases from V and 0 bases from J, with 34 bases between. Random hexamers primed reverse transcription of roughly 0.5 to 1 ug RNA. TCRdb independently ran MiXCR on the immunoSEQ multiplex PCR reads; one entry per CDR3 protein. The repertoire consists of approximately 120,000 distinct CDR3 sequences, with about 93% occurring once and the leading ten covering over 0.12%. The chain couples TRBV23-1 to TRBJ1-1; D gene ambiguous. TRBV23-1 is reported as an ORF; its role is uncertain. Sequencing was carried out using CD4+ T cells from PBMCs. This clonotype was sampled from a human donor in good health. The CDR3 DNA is TGCGCCAGCAGTCAAACAACCTCAAAAGCCTTGAGGAGCCGGACCACTATGAACACTGAAGCTTTCTTT. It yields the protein CASSQTTSKALRSRTTMNTEAFF.